This T cell receptor beta chain was identified in a study of cytomegalovirus exposure and HLA in healthy donors. As regards this clone: Its antigen is currently unknown.

This CDR3 comprises 15 residues. After removal of 7 bases from V and 4 bases from J, the junction contained 10 bases not matched to a gene. Germline CDR1 reads MNHEY; CDR2 reads SMNVEV (reference sequence). Use of 60 Vbeta and 13 Jbeta primers characterized the PCR. Authors' analysis steps: The count from a later analysis was some 81 million unique TCR beta chains, some 10 million of them shared. Here immunoSEQ multiplex PCR was the method, and the copy in TCRdb shows in-frame clones only, minus some. V, J and clone size are those of that table, while D and trimming were read from the DNA. Among over 95,000 clones listed, about 75% were seen once. Study findings and constraints: In vitro experiments confirmed that three CMV-associated chains were specific for CMV antigens. Analyzed later, association rates of TCRs varied across HLA loci, with DRB1 most and HLA-C fewest.

The chain carries TRBV27 and TRBJ2-7, with TRBD1 matching 10 bases. The origin of this receptor is a woman aged 40 to 50 in good health and CMV-seropositive. The sequenced sample consisted of PBMCs. Here the CDR3 reads CASTQGTGQGYEQYF. CDR3 in DNA: TGTGCCAGCACCCAAGGTACGGGACAGGGGTACGAGCAGTACTTC.